These 22 T cell receptor beta chains originate from one sample sequenced in a study of regulatory T cells in long-lasting Graves disease listed by TCRdb under 2021. The library came from multiplex PCR. TCRdb names Illumina HiSeq 4000 as the instrument used. CDR3 regions were amplified by Arm-PCR with iRepertoire HTBI primers to construct TCR beta libraries. TCRdb reanalyzed the raw reads on its own, using fastp at Q25 for trimming and MiXCR for clone calling, and kept in-frame beta chains. Each CDR3 protein appears once, grouped with its most common genes and DNA. This sample holds over 350,000 distinct CDR3 sequences; roughly 15% were observed only once. Approximately 15% of the sample rests with the top ten. Taken with the paper, the label for time point translates to: newly diagnosed GD, antithyroid drugs for less than 3 months. RNA was extracted from PBMCs in TRIzol for both TCR sequencing and RNA sequencing.

The same sample was also used in a study of T cells in Graves' hyperthyroidism and ophthalmopathy.

Specimen: peripheral blood mononuclear cells (PBMCs), collected at new diagnosis, from a patient treated with antithyroid drugs. The receptor set was obtained from a woman between 45 and 60 years old with Graves disease. Donor details come from another sample of the same person, matched by shared clones.

This clonotype was detected only a few times. The J gene is TRBJ2-7, the V gene TRBV14; D unresolved. This CDR3 is built from 14 residues. Germline assignment: CDR1 SGHDN and CDR2 FVKESK. With 1 base removed from V and 2 bases from J, the gap between germline ends came to 9 bases. The CDR3 nucleotides are TGTGCCAGCAGCCAAGTCCTGGGGACCTACGAGCAGTACTTC. Amino acids: CASSQVLGTYEQYF.

There are many counts of this clonotype. The CDR3 DNA follows: TGCGCCAGCAGCCCCGGTGGCGCCGCCTACAATGAGCAGTTCTTC. Protein sequence: CASSPGGAAYNEQFF. This rearrangement joins TRBV5-1 to TRBJ2-1; D gene uncertain. The CDR3 loop spans 15 amino acids. In germline, CDR1 is SGHRS, CDR2 YFSETQ. The ends were cut back, 4 bases at V and 2 bases at J, with 13 bases in the middle.

The rearrangement joins TRBV10-3 to TRBJ1-1, with TRBD1 matching over 8 bases. CDR1 and CDR2 (germline): ENHRY, SYGVKD. Unmatched junction bases numbered 8, after V lost 7 bases and J lost 4 bases. The CDR3 consists of 14 residues. The CDR3 here is CAITPGQDTTEAFF. CDR3 DNA sequence: TGTGCCATCACCCCGGGACAGGATACCACTGAAGCTTTCTTT.

This chain links TRBV4-2 with TRBJ1-5; TRBD1 matches 8 bases. CDR1 and CDR2 (germline): LGHNA, YNFKEQ. This CDR3 has 18 amino acids. Trimming removed 4 bases from V and 6 bases from J; junction bases left unmatched: 17. CDR3 loop: CASSLEGGGQGASQPQHF. In DNA, the CDR3 is TGTGCCAGCAGCCTCGAAGGGGGGGGCCAGGGGGCGTCTCAGCCCCAGCATTTT.

This chain connects TRBV24-1 to TRBJ2-1; no definite D call. CDR3 size: 14 residues. Trimming took off 3 bases at V and 7 bases at J, with 12 bases between the two ends. Germline CDR1 reads KGHDR; CDR2 reads SFDVKD. CDR3 nucleotide sequence: TGTGCCACCAGTGATCCACTATCACTGAATGAGCAGTTCTTC. Amino acids: CATSDPLSLNEQFF.

The genes are TRBV7-9 and TRBJ1-1, with 9 positions matching TRBD1. This CDR3 is 15 amino acids long. CDR1 SEHNR and CDR2 FQNEAQ come from the germline V gene (reference sequence). V was clipped by 5 bases and J by 0 bases; unmatched bases: 4. CDR3 sequence reads: CASSTRDRVNTEAFF. The CDR3 nucleotides read TGTGCCAGCAGCACCCGGGACAGGGTGAACACTGAAGCTTTCTTT.

This clonotype was observed a few times. The CDR3 here is CASSLQSPTNEKLFF. DNA for the CDR3: TGTGCCAGCAGTTTACAGTCTCCAACTAATGAAAAACTGTTTTTT. The chain recombines TRBV12-3 or TRBV12-4 with TRBJ1-4; D call uncertain. V shed 2 bases and J shed 0 bases, with 7 bases lying between them. CDR3 length: 15 amino acids.

This clonotype was observed a single time. This may come from a read error, since a much larger clone is one base off. The chain combines TRBV28 with TRBJ1-1; weak D call: TRBD1 (6 bases). Germline values: CDR1 MDHEN, CDR2 SYDVKM. The V end was cut by 6 bases, the J end by 4 bases, with 21 bases between. CDR3 size: 16 residues. This chain's CDR3 is CASRPDSGELITEAFF. CDR3 in DNA: TGTGCCAGCAGACCCGATTCAGGGGAATTGATCACTGAAGCTTTCTTT.

The genes are TRBV7-9 and TRBJ1-5; no reliable D call. The V gene's germline CDR1 is SEHNR and CDR2 FQNEAQ (reference sequence). This CDR3 has 13 residues. V was trimmed by 2 bases and J by 7 bases, leaving 9 bases between them. The CDR3 reads CASSLMEGQPQHF. In nucleotides, the CDR3 is TGTGCCAGCAGCTTAATGGAGGGACAGCCCCAGCATTTT. The full variable domain, in which reference TRBV7-9 and TRBJ1-5 provide the parts outside the CDR3, is DTGVSQNPRHKITKRGQNVTFRCDPISEHNRLYWYRQTLGQGPEFLTYFQNEAQLEKSRLLSDRFSAERPKGSFSTLEIQRTEQGDSAMYLCASSLMEGQPQHFGDGTRLSIL.

The chain's CDR3 is CASSIGTSGRPNEQFF. CDR3 DNA: TGTGCCAGCAGCATTGGGACTAGCGGGAGGCCGAATGAGCAGTTCTTC. The V and J genes are TRBV7-3 and TRBJ2-1, with 15 bases fitting TRBD2. The CDR3 runs to 16 residues. V shed 5 bases, J shed 7 bases, and the junction held 6 bases outside the gene matches. The germline V gene has CDR1 SGHTA and CDR2 FQGTGA.

To note about this clonotype: This may stem from a read error, because a much larger clone lies one nucleotide away. This chain connects TRBV6-2 or TRBV6-3 to TRBJ1-2; TRBD1 matches at 7 bases. The CDR3 covers 16 residues. V lost 5 bases, J lost 5 bases, and 14 bases stayed unmatched. CDR1 is MNHEY and CDR2 is SVGEGT in the germline V gene. The CDR3 sequence: CASSGGQGVSWYGYTF. The CDR3 DNA reads TGTGCCAGCAGTGGAGGGCAGGGGGTGTCTTGGTATGGCTACACCTTC.

The V gene is TRBV4-1, the J gene TRBJ2-7; TRBD2 is a possible D gene (7 bases). The V end lost 2 bases, the J end lost 1 base, and 18 bases lay between the germline ends. CDR1 and CDR2 (germline): MGHRA, YSYEKL. This CDR3 contains 17 residues. CDR3 sequence (DNA): TGCGCCAGCAGCCAACCCCAAGGGGGAGGGACGTCCTACGAGCAGTACTTC. Encoded protein: CASSQPQGGGTSYEQYF.

This clonotype was observed at least ten times. V usage is TRBV28 and J usage is TRBJ1-2; TRBD1 is a possible D gene (6 bases). V lost 6 bases, J lost 3 bases, and 14 bases lay in between. CDR3 size: 14 residues. CDR1 is MDHEN and CDR2 is SYDVKM in the germline V gene. The CDR3 reads CASRGHQLDYGYTF. Written as DNA, the CDR3 is TGTGCCAGCAGGGGACACCAACTCGACTATGGCTACACCTTC.

In its sample, this clonotype was seen many times. The V gene is TRBV12-3 or TRBV12-4, the J gene TRBJ2-2; 7 nucleotides agree with TRBD1. The CDR3 extends over 14 amino acids. Trimming at V came to 3 bases and at J to 5 bases, leaving 3 bases not matched to a gene. The CDR3 DNA reads TGTGCCAGCAGTTTTCAGGGGGTGACCGGGGAGCTGTTTTTT. It yields the protein CASSFQGVTGELFF.

In nucleotides, the CDR3 is TGTGCCAGCAGCCAAGTACATCTGAGAAGCACAGATACGCAGTATTTT. This encodes CASSQVHLRSTDTQYF. This sequence joins TRBV14 and TRBJ2-3; D uncertain. The germline V gene has CDR1 SGHDN and CDR2 FVKESK. This CDR3 contains 16 residues. Trimming removed 1 base at V and 0 bases at J, with 11 bases between.

This clonotype has a count of ten or more. The chain has TRBV7-8 and TRBJ2-7, with 11 bases lining up with TRBD2. Germline V gene sequence: CDR1 SGHVS, CDR2 FQNEAQ. This CDR3 spans 15 amino acids. Trimming took 5 bases from V and 3 from J; bases not matched to a gene: 6. The CDR3 protein is CASSQTSGTNYEQYF. Here the CDR3 DNA reads TGTGCCAGCAGCCAGACTAGCGGGACTAACTACGAGCAGTACTTC.

This clonotype was seen a handful of times. V and J are TRBV5-4 and TRBJ1-4, with TRBD1 matching over 7 bases. The germline V gene encodes CDR1 SGHNT and CDR2 YYREEE (reference sequence). This CDR3 is built from 14 residues. The V gene end was trimmed by 4 bases and the J gene end by 3 bases; junction bases not matched to a gene: 3. CDR3 protein: CASSQGQSNEKLFF. CDR3 nucleotides: TGTGCCAGCAGCCAGGGACAGTCTAATGAAAAACTGTTTTTT. The variable domain in full, with the rest retrieved from reference TRBV5-4 and TRBJ1-4, is ETGVTQSPTHLIKTRGQQVTLRCSSQSGHNTVSWYQQALGQGPQFIFQYYREEENGRGNFPPRFSGLQFPNYSSELNVNALELDDSALYLCASSQGQSNEKLFFGSGTQLSVL.

A word on this clonotype: It may be a read error: a sequence one base away is much more abundant. As the CDR3 is not closed by the conserved phenylalanine or tryptophan, this likely results from a read error. This chain connects TRBV28 to TRBJ2-3; D tentatively reads TRBD1 or TRBD2 (5 bases each). Trimming left V 8 bases short and J 2 bases short, with 17 bases between. This CDR3 contains 15 residues. The V gene's germline CDR1 is MDHEN and CDR2 SYDVKM. The CDR3 sequence is CASSLHIGATDTQYV. The CDR3 nucleotides read TGTGCCAGCTCACTGCACATCGGGGCCACAGATACGCAGTATGTT.

Ten or more counts support this clonotype. This chain links TRBV7-8 with TRBJ2-1; no clear D gene. Germline loops: CDR1 SGHVS, CDR2 FQNEAQ. CDR3 length equals 17 residues. V lost 5 bases and J lost 0, with 17 bases in between. The CDR3 spells CASSLSLARISYNEQFF. CDR3 bases: TGTGCCAGCAGCCTCTCTCTGGCGCGAATCTCCTACAATGAGCAGTTCTTC.

Ten or more counts support this clonotype. This chain connects TRBV9 to TRBJ1-2; D is unresolved. Germline V CDR1 and CDR2: SGDLS, YYNGEE. The CDR3 sequence is 14 residues long. Deletions cut 0 bases from V and 8 bases from J, with 14 bases between. CDR3 residues: CASSVDPSTWGYTF. The DNA of the CDR3 is TGTGCCAGCAGCGTAGACCCCTCAACGTGGGGCTACACCTTC.

Points on this clonotype: A much larger clone lies one base from this, so it may be a read error. The CDR3 DNA reads as TGTGCCAGCAGTTTCGGACTAGCGGGATACGAGAACGTGCAGTACTTC. Amino acid sequence: CASSFGLAGYENVQYF. The rearrangement links TRBV6-5 to TRBJ2-7; TRBD2 matches at 12 bases. Trimming took 4 bases from V and 9 from J; bases not matched to a gene: 13. The V gene's germline CDR1 is MNHEY and CDR2 SVGAGI. The CDR3 has 16 residues.

DNA for the CDR3: TGCAGTGCTAGACCCGGGTCACTTTCCTACGAGCAGTACTTC. Amino acid sequence: CSARPGSLSYEQYF. The V gene is TRBV20-1, the J gene TRBJ2-7, with D unresolved. This CDR3 region has 14 residues. The V end lost 2 bases, the J end lost 1 base, and 12 bases lay between the germline ends. The germline CDR1 and CDR2 sequences are DFQATT and SNEGSKA (reference sequence).